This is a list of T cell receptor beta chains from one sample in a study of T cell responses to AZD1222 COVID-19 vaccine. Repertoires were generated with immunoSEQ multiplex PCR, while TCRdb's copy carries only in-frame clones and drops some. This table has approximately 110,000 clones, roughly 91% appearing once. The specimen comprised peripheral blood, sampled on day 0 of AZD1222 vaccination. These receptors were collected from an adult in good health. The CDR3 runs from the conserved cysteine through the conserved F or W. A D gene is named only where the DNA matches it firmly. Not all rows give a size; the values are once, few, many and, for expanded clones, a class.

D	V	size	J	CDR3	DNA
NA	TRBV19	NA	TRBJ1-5	CASRGGNQPQHF	TGTGCCAGTAGGGGAGGCAATCAGCCCCAGCATTTT
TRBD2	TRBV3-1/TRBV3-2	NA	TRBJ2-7	CASSQGAGGYYEQYF	TGTGCCAGCAGCCAAGGAGCGGGGGGCTACTACGAGCAGTACTTC
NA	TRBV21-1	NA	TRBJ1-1	CASSPVWETGQGNTEAFF	TGTGCCAGCAGCCCCGTGTGGGAGACAGGCCAGGGGAACACTGAAGCTTTCTTT
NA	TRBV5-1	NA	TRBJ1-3	CASSPGPESSGNTIYF	TGCGCCAGCAGCCCGGGCCCAGAGAGCTCTGGAAACACCATATATTTT
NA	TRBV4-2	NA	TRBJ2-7	CASSPYQGLSYEQYF	TGTGCCAGCAGCCCCTACCAAGGACTCTCCTACGAGCAGTACTTC
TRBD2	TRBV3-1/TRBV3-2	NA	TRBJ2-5	CASSQRIVAGGLWQETQYF	TGTGCCAGCAGCCAAAGGATTGTAGCGGGGGGATTATGGCAAGAGACCCAGTACTTC
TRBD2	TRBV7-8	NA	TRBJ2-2	CASSFSSSGGATGELFF	TGTGCCAGCAGCTTCTCCTCTAGCGGGGGGGCCACCGGGGAGCTGTTTTTT
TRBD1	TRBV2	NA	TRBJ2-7	CASSKQGSSYEQYF	TGTGCCAGCAGCAAACAGGGGTCCTCCTACGAGCAGTACTTC
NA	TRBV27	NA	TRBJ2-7	CASGWAEQYF	TGTGCCAGCGGTTGGGCCGAGCAGTACTTC
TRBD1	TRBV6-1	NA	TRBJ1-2	CASSEVRQGGGYTF	TGTGCCAGCAGTGAAGTGCGACAGGGCGGTGGCTACACCTTC
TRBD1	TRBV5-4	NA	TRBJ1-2	CASSLGQGAGYTF	TGTGCCAGCAGCTTGGGACAGGGAGCTGGCTACACCTTC
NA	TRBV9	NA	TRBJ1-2	CASSAAEGSYGYTF	TGTGCCAGCAGCGCCGCCGAGGGCAGCTATGGCTACACCTTC
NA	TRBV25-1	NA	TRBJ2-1	CASSEGNSYNEQFF	TGTGCCAGCAGTGAAGGGAATTCCTACAATGAGCAGTTCTTC
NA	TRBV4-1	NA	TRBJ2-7	CASSHSTGAVDEQYF	TGCGCCAGCAGCCATAGCACCGGGGCGGTTGACGAGCAGTACTTC
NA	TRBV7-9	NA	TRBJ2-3	CAARDNALADTQYF	TGTGCCGCTCGGGACAACGCGCTTGCAGATACGCAGTATTTT
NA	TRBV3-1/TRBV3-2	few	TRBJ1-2	CASSQGGVNYGYTF	TGTGCCAGCAGCCAAGGTGGGGTTAACTATGGCTACACCTTC
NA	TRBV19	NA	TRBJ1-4	CASSITVVVREKLFF	TGTGCCAGTAGTATCACGGTAGTCGTACGTGAAAAACTGTTTTTT
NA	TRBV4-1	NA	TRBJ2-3	CASSQVQPSTDTQYF	TGCGCCAGCAGCCAAGTCCAGCCAAGCACAGATACGCAGTATTTT
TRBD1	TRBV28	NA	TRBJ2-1	CASSLADRDNEQFF	TGTGCCAGCAGTTTGGCGGACAGGGACAATGAGCAGTTCTTC
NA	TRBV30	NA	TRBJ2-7	CAWSRGGTSYEQYF	TGTGCCTGGAGTAGGGGCGGTACCTCCTACGAGCAGTACTTC
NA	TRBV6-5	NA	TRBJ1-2	CASNSLSGYYGYTF	TGTGCCAGCAACAGTTTATCAGGTTACTATGGCTACACCTTC
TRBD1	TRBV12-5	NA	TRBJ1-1	CASGIGTGVNTEAFF	TGTGCTAGTGGTATCGGGACAGGGGTCAACACTGAAGCTTTCTTT
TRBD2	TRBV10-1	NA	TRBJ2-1	CASSRLQRGVEEQFF	TGCGCCAGCAGTAGATTGCAGCGGGGGGTGGAGGAGCAGTTCTTC
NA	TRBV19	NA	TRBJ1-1	CASGTGPFNTEAFF	TGTGCCAGTGGTACAGGACCCTTTAACACTGAAGCTTTCTTT
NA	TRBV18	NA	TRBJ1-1	CASSPAVGEAFF	TGTGCCAGCTCCCCTGCCGTGGGGGAAGCTTTCTTT
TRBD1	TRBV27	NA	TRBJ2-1	CASSLSNRVRDRGYNEQFF	TGTGCCAGCAGTTTATCGAATCGGGTGCGGGACAGGGGCTACAATGAGCAGTTCTTC
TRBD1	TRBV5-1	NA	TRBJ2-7	CASSRGQGMSAAYEQYF	TGCGCCAGCAGCCGCGGACAGGGAATGTCGGCCGCCTACGAGCAGTACTTC
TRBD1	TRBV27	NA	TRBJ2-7	CASSSGQGTYEQYF	TGTGCCAGCAGTTCAGGACAGGGGACCTACGAGCAGTACTTC
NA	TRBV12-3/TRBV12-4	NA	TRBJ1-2	CASSRSGTYGYTF	TGTGCCAGCAGTCGGTCAGGAACTTATGGCTACACCTTC
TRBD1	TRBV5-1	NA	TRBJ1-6	CASSSGQGNNSPLHF	TGCGCCAGCAGCTCTGGACAGGGGAATAATTCACCCCTCCACTTT
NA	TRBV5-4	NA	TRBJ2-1	CASSSRTQASYNEQFF	TGTGCCAGCAGCTCGCGGACCCAAGCATCCTACAATGAGCAGTTCTTC
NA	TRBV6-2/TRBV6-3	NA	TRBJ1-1	CASSFGWSGTEAFF	TGTGCCAGCAGTTTCGGTTGGTCGGGCACTGAAGCTTTCTTT
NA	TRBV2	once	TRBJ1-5	CASKERLNQPQHF	TGTGCCAGCAAGGAGAGACTAAATCAGCCCCAGCATTTT
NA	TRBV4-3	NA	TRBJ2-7	CASSQSFAATYEQYF	TGCGCCAGCAGCCAATCTTTCGCGGCCACCTACGAGCAGTACTTC
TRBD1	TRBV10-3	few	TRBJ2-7	CAISESLGQGSF	TGTGCCATCAGTGAGTCGCTGGGACAGGGGTCTTTC
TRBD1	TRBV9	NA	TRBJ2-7	CASSAHTGTENYEQYF	TGTGCCAGCAGCGCCCATACCGGGACAGAGAACTACGAGCAGTACTTC
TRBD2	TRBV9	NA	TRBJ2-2	CASSVGTSGANTGELFF	TGTGCCAGCAGCGTAGGGACTAGCGGGGCAAACACCGGGGAGCTGTTTTTT
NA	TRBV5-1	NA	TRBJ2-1	CASSLNGESSYNEQFF	TGCGCCAGCAGCTTAAACGGGGAGAGCTCCTACAATGAGCAGTTCTTC
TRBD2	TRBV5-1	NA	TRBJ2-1	CASSFELAGRVDEQFF	TGCGCCAGCAGCTTCGAACTAGCGGGTCGAGTGGATGAGCAGTTCTTC
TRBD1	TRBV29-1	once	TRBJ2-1	CSGEGAREQFF	TGCAGCGGCGAGGGGGCGAGGGAGCAGTTCTTC
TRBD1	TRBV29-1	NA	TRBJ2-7	CSVDAGTANYEQYF	TGCAGCGTTGATGCCGGGACAGCAAACTACGAGCAGTACTTC
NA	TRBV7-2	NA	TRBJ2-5	CASSSRGGSGTGETQYF	TGTGCCAGCAGCTCCCGCGGTGGTAGCGGCACGGGGGAGACCCAGTACTTC